These 6 T cell receptor beta chains originate from one sample sequenced in a study of blood T cell repertoires in COVID-19. The repertoire was sequenced with immunoSEQ multiplex PCR; TCRdb's copy has only in-frame clones and lacks some. The sample includes some 80,000 clones, 84% seen only once; the top ten take 3% to 4%. Source material: peripheral blood. These TCRs come from a man aged 45 to 65 with acute or convalescent COVID-19.

This chain connects TRBV6-2 or TRBV6-3 to TRBJ1-2, with 7 bases that match TRBD1. This CDR3 comprises 14 residues. CDR1 and CDR2 from the germline V gene are MNHEY and SVGEGT. Trimming removed 0 bases from V and 8 bases from J; junction bases left unmatched: 6. The CDR3 spells CASSYSGQRRGYTF. In DNA form, the CDR3 reads TGTGCCAGCAGTTACTCGGGACAGAGGAGAGGCTACACCTTC.

The rearrangement uses TRBV11-2 and TRBJ1-2, with no clear D. The CDR3 sequence is 11 residues long. In germline, CDR1 is SGHAT, CDR2 FQNNGV. V gave up 8 bases and J gave up 5 bases, with 9 bases separating them. The DNA of the CDR3 is TGTGCCAGCGAGGGCTTATATGGCTACACCTTC. It encodes CASEGLYGYTF. Complete variable domain (other parts from reference TRBV11-2 and TRBJ1-2): EAGVAQSPRYKIIEKRQSVAFWCNPISGHATLYWYQQILGQGPKLLIQFQNNGVVDDSQLPKDRFSAERLKGVDSTLKIQPAKLEDSAVYLCASEGLYGYTFGSGTRLTVV.

This clone was observed once. J is TRBJ1-4 and V is TRBV5-4, with D perhaps matching TRBD1 (6 bases). The ends were cut back, 4 bases at V and 2 bases at J, with 12 bases in the middle. Germline lookup yields CDR1 SGHNT and CDR2 YYREEE (reference sequence). The CDR3 runs to 15 residues. The CDR3 coding sequence is TGTGCCAGCAGCGCCCCCGGACAGACTAATGAAAAACTGTTTTTT. Amino acid sequence: CASSAPGQTNEKLFF.

The chain employs TRBV12-3 or TRBV12-4 and TRBJ1-2; no clear D. This CDR3 is built from 13 residues. Trimming stripped 5 bases from V and 3 bases from J, with 10 bases between. The CDR3 spells CASSLLIYYGYTF. DNA of the CDR3: TGTGCCAGCAGTCTACTAATTTACTATGGCTACACCTTC.

The chain combines TRBV19 with TRBJ1-5, with D tentatively TRBD1 (6 bases). Germline loops: CDR1 LNHDA, CDR2 SQIVND (reference sequence). Trimming took 5 bases from V and 2 from J, leaving 7 bases between them. The CDR3 sequence is 13 residues long. As DNA, the CDR3 is TGTGCCAGTAGTTGGACAGGCAATCAGCCCCAGCATTTT. The encoded protein is CASSWTGNQPQHF.

V usage is TRBV20-1 and J usage is TRBJ1-5, with 7 bases fitting TRBD1. Germline V CDR1 and CDR2: DFQATT, SNEGSKA (reference sequence). With V trimmed by 3 bases and J by 4 bases, 9 bases remained unmatched. The CDR3 consists of 15 residues. For the CDR3, the DNA is TGCAGTGCTAGTTTGACAGGGAAACGGAATCAGCCCCAGCATTTT. This gives the protein CSASLTGKRNQPQHF.